These 8 T cell receptor beta chains came from one sample sequenced in a study of blood T cell repertoires in COVID-19. The data were produced by immunoSEQ multiplex PCR, yet TCRdb's version contains in-frame clones alone and is incomplete. The table includes under 150,000 clones, approximately 83% detected once. Source material: peripheral blood. Every receptor here comes from a woman aged 60-75 years with COVID-19, enrolled during active disease.

The rearrangement links TRBV27 to TRBJ1-6, with 9 bases that match TRBD1. The CDR3 has 14 amino acids. CDR1 is MNHEY, CDR2 SMNVEV, per germline (reference sequence). J was trimmed by 10 bases and V by 7 bases; bases with no gene match: 8. This CDR3 reads CASTRTGDYSPLHF. In nucleotides, the CDR3 is TGTGCCAGCACCAGGACAGGGGATTACTCACCCCTCCACTTT.

This clone has just a few counts. V is TRBV12-3 or TRBV12-4 and J is TRBJ1-1; D ambiguous. Trimming shortened V by 5 bases and J by 3 bases, and 10 bases separated the two germline ends. This CDR3 is 13 amino acids long. In DNA form, the CDR3 reads TGTGCCAGCAGTGTAGTGGCGGACACTGAAGCTTTCTTT. Protein: CASSVVADTEAFF.

This clone was observed once. The rearrangement joins TRBV6-5 to TRBJ2-1; TRBD2 agrees at 9 bases. This CDR3 has 15 amino acids. Trimming at V came to 5 bases and at J to 7 bases, leaving 9 bases not matched to a gene. Per germline, CDR1 MNHEY and CDR2 SVGAGI. The CDR3 sequence is CASSPRGGSTNEQFF. In DNA form, the CDR3 reads TGTGCCAGCAGTCCGCGGGGGGGGTCTACAAATGAGCAGTTCTTC.

The V gene is TRBV10-1, the J gene TRBJ1-1; D may be TRBD1 (5 bases). CDR3 size: 13 residues. The germline V gene has CDR1 WNHNN and CDR2 SYGVQD (reference sequence). Trimming stripped 2 bases from V and 4 bases from J, with 8 bases between. Here the CDR3 DNA reads TGCGCCAGCAGTGAGGGGGGGAGCACTGAAGCTTTCTTT. This codes for CASSEGGSTEAFF.

This chain connects TRBV24-1 to TRBJ2-2, with 10 bases matching TRBD2. CDR1 and CDR2 (germline): KGHDR, SFDVKD. J gave up 1 base and V 0 bases, and 1 base lay outside the gene matches. The CDR3 covers 17 residues. DNA for the CDR3: TGTGCCACCAGTGATTTGGGACTAGCGGAGAACACCGGGGAGCTGTTTTTT. Encoded protein: CATSDLGLAENTGELFF.

The chain carries TRBV19 and TRBJ1-1; D unclear. V lost 7 bases, J lost 0 bases, and 3 bases lay in between. The CDR3 totals 11 residues. In germline, CDR1 is LNHDA, CDR2 SQIVND (reference sequence). CDR3 protein: CASTVNTEAFF. The CDR3, as DNA: TGTGCCAGTACGGTGAACACTGAAGCTTTCTTT.

This chain uses TRBV5-4 with TRBJ2-7, with D unclear. The CDR3 length is 14 residues. V shed 1 base and J shed 2 bases, with 10 bases lying between them. Germline lookup yields CDR1 SGHNT and CDR2 YYREEE (reference sequence). The CDR3 region has the DNA TGTGCCAGCAGCTTGTCGCCACTGGCCTACGAGCAGTACTTC. As protein: CASSLSPLAYEQYF.

The genes are TRBV19 and TRBJ2-2, with D unclear. The CDR3 is 12 residues long. V shed 3 bases and J shed 6 bases, with 5 bases lying between them. The V gene's germline CDR1 is LNHDA and CDR2 SQIVND (reference sequence). The CDR3 protein is CASSMGAGELFF. In DNA form, the CDR3 reads TGTGCCAGTAGTATGGGCGCCGGGGAGCTGTTTTTT.